This TCR beta chain was captured by sequencing in a study of human T cells and chemical hapten exposure. Within the library, unique molecular identifiers were attached to each individual cDNA molecule. TCRdb recomputed calls from the RACE reads with MiXCR, one row per CDR3 protein. The table shows some 81,000 distinct CDR3 sequences, with roughly 10% occurring only once. Time point meaning: patch test 2, 6 weeks after DPC sensitization. Treatment described: therapeutic diphenylcyclopropenone sensitization with weekly scalp DPC. The germline V gene has CDR1 MDHEN and CDR2 SYDVKM. The CDR3 extends over 12 amino acids. Trimming took 3 bases from V and 8 from J, leaving 11 bases between them. This clonotype was observed a handful of times. What it recognizes is unknown. Broader study findings: TCRs exceeding 1 in 1000 frequency stayed unchanged with DPC sensitization.

The sample here was whole blood, taken in connection with sensitization to the hapten diphenylcyclopropenone (DPC). The chain carries TRBV28 and TRBJ2-7; no clear D. The receptor comes from a man between 18 and 35 years old with alopecia areata. Some clones in this sample may be carry-over from other donors' samples. CDR3 loop: CASSFTGVQQYF. CDR3 bases: TGTGCCAGCAGTTTCACTGGCGTCCAGCAGTACTTC.